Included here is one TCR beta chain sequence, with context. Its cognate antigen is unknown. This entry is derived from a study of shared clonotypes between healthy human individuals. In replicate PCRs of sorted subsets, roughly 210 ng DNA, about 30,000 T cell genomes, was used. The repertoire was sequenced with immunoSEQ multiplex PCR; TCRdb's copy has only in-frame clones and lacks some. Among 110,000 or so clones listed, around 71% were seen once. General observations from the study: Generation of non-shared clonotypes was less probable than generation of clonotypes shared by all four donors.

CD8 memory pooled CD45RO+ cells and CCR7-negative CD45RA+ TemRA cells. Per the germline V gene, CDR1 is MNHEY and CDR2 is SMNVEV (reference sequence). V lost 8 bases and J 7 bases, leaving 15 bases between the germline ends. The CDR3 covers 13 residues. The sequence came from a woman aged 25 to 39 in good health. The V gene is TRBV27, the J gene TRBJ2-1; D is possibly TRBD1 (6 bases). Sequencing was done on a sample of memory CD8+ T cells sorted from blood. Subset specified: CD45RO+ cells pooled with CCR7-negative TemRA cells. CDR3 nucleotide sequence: TGTGCCAGCTTGGGGGCCACGGGGAATGAGCAGTTCTTC. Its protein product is CASLGATGNEQFF.